This is a list of T cell receptor beta chains from one sample in a study of blood T cell repertoires in COVID-19. This table comes from immunoSEQ multiplex PCR, and its TCRdb copy is limited to in-frame clones, with some not included. The sample includes 150,000 to 200,000 clones, 70% to 80% of them seen just once. Sequencing was done on a sample of peripheral blood. These receptors originate from a woman between 40 and 50 years old with COVID-19, enrolled during active disease. Each CDR3 is given with its conserved first and last residue. D genes are given only for firm matches. Not all rows give a size; the values are once, few, many and, for expanded clones, a class.

d_gene	v_gene	j_gene	abundance	CDR3aa	CDR3nt
TRBD1	TRBV6-6	TRBJ1-6	once	CASSRTGSNSPLHF	TGTGCCAGCAGCAGGACAGGCTCTAATTCACCCCTCCACTTT
NA	TRBV27	TRBJ2-7	NA	CASSSYRSSYEQYF	TGTGCCAGCAGTTCCTACAGGAGCTCCTACGAGCAGTACTTC
NA	TRBV2	TRBJ1-1	NA	CASRVGVYNTEAFF	TGTGCCAGCAGGGTAGGGGTGTATAACACTGAAGCTTTCTTT
NA	TRBV30	TRBJ2-3	NA	CAWAWGRTDTQYF	TGTGCCTGGGCGTGGGGGCGCACAGATACGCAGTATTTT
TRBD1	TRBV30	TRBJ2-7	NA	CAWLNRGAHEQYF	TGTGCCTGGTTGAACAGGGGGGCCCACGAGCAGTACTTC
NA	TRBV5-1	TRBJ1-3	many	CASSLALASGNTIYF	TGCGCCAGCAGCTTGGCCTTGGCCTCTGGAAACACCATATATTTT
NA	TRBV5-1	TRBJ2-6	NA	CASSLQRAGANVLTF	TGCGCCAGCAGCTTGCAGCGGGCTGGGGCCAACGTCCTGACTTTC
TRBD1	TRBV6-5	TRBJ2-5	few	CASSRTGLETQYF	TGTGCCAGCAGTAGGACAGGGTTAGAGACCCAGTACTTC
TRBD2	TRBV19	TRBJ2-1	NA	CASSHGLDRNEQFF	TGTGCCAGTAGTCATGGACTAGATCGAAATGAGCAGTTCTTC
TRBD1	TRBV7-2	TRBJ1-5	NA	CASSSPDRGIGNQPQHF	TGTGCCAGCAGCTCCCCGGACAGGGGTATAGGCAATCAGCCCCAGCATTTT
TRBD1	TRBV6-5	TRBJ1-2	NA	CASRSNRGSYGYTF	TGTGCCAGCAGATCGAACAGGGGATCCTATGGCTACACCTTC
TRBD1	TRBV5-1	TRBJ2-4	NA	CASSKPGGGVNIQYF	TGCGCCAGCAGTAAACCAGGGGGCGGCGTAAACATTCAGTACTTC
TRBD1	TRBV2	TRBJ1-5	few	CASRTLGTGVGTSNQPQHF	TGTGCCAGCAGAACCCTCGGGACAGGGGTCGGGACCAGCAATCAGCCCCAGCATTTT
NA	TRBV6-5	TRBJ1-2	NA	CASSYNRDEYGYTF	TGTGCCAGCAGTTATAACAGGGACGAGTATGGCTACACCTTC
NA	TRBV6-5	TRBJ1-2	once	CASSYATGIYGYTF	TGTGCCAGCAGTTACGCTACAGGGATCTATGGCTACACCTTC
NA	TRBV18	TRBJ2-5	NA	CASSPPQGPRETQYF	TGTGCCAGCTCACCTCCTCAGGGCCCCCGAGAGACCCAGTACTTC
NA	TRBV21-1	TRBJ2-7	NA	CASSPSPPSASEIYEQYF	TGTGCCAGCAGCCCTAGTCCCCCAAGCGCTAGCGAGATCTACGAGCAGTACTTC
TRBD2	TRBV5-1	TRBJ2-1	NA	CASSSLAGVSNEQFF	TGCGCCAGCAGCTCTCTAGCGGGAGTCTCCAATGAGCAGTTCTTC
TRBD1	TRBV15	TRBJ2-7	NA	CATSRGQGHYEQYF	TGTGCCACCAGCAGAGGACAGGGGCACTACGAGCAGTACTTC
TRBD2	TRBV9	TRBJ2-3	NA	CASSVAPTGGHSGNTQYF	TGTGCCAGCAGCGTGGCCCCAACGGGGGGGCACAGTGGAAATACGCAGTATTTT
TRBD1	TRBV30	TRBJ2-3	NA	CAWGTGDTDTQYF	TGTGCCTGGGGGACAGGGGACACAGATACGCAGTATTTT
NA	TRBV12-3/TRBV12-4	TRBJ1-2	NA	CASTLRIAYGYTF	TGTGCCAGCACGCTCCGGATAGCCTATGGCTACACCTTC
TRBD1	TRBV25-1	TRBJ1-2	NA	CASSDQGQGEGYTF	TGTGCCAGCAGTGACCAGGGACAGGGTGAGGGCTACACCTTC
NA	TRBV13	TRBJ2-7	NA	CASSRLAMGFYEQYF	TGTGCCAGCAGCCGTCTAGCGATGGGATTCTACGAGCAGTACTTC
NA	TRBV19	TRBJ1-2	NA	CASKRAGKGYGYTF	TGTGCCTCAAAGAGGGCGGGGAAGGGCTATGGCTACACCTTC
NA	TRBV10-3	TRBJ1-2	NA	CAISRDTYYGYTF	TGTGCCATCAGTAGGGACACGTACTATGGCTACACCTTC
NA	TRBV12-5	TRBJ2-7	NA	CASGSYYEQYF	TGTGCTAGTGGTTCTTACTACGAGCAGTACTTC
NA	TRBV25-1	TRBJ2-7	once	CASMGLATGGEQYF	TGTGCCAGCATGGGGCTCGCTACGGGTGGCGAGCAGTACTTC
NA	TRBV29-1	TRBJ2-7	few	CSVGSGASYEQYF	TGCAGCGTTGGGTCTGGGGCTTCCTACGAGCAGTACTTC
NA	TRBV3-1/TRBV3-2	TRBJ2-6	NA	CASSYHLPSGANVLTF	TGTGCCAGCAGCTACCATCTACCCTCTGGGGCCAACGTCCTGACTTTC
NA	TRBV3-1/TRBV3-2	TRBJ1-2	NA	CASSQVVGVGYTF	TGTGCCAGCAGCCAAGTGGTGGGAGTTGGCTACACCTTC
TRBD1	TRBV6-1	TRBJ1-3	NA	CASSEYGTGAGNTIYF	TGTGCCAGCAGTGAATACGGGACAGGGGCAGGAAACACCATATATTTT
NA	TRBV3-1/TRBV3-2	TRBJ1-2	NA	CASSQAAGIRHGYTF	TGTGCCAGCAGCCAAGCAGCAGGGATTCGTCATGGCTACACCTTC
NA	TRBV5-6	TRBJ1-4	NA	CASSFTIMRDSDEKLFF	TGTGCCAGCAGCTTTACGATCATGCGGGACTCCGATGAAAAACTGTTTTTT
NA	TRBV20-1	TRBJ1-4	NA	CSKSENEKLFF	TGCAGCAAAAGCGAAAATGAAAAACTGTTTTTT
TRBD1	TRBV19	TRBJ2-7	NA	CASSIDGTAVF	TGTGCCAGTAGTATAGACGGGACAGCAGTCTTC
NA	TRBV5-1	TRBJ1-5	NA	CASSLEGYVDQPQHF	TGCGCCAGCAGCTTGGAGGGGTATGTGGATCAGCCCCAGCATTTT
TRBD2	TRBV10-3	TRBJ2-1	NA	CAIQERGDLFKQFF	TGTGCCATCCAGGAGCGGGGGGATTTGTTTAAGCAGTTCTTC
NA	TRBV6-5	TRBJ1-4	once	CASSYSTGWIEKLFF	TGTGCCAGCAGTTACTCGACGGGTTGGATCGAAAAACTGTTTTTT
NA	TRBV7-9	TRBJ2-7	NA	CASSLPGTSSYEQYF	TGTGCCAGCAGCTTACCCGGGACATCCTCCTACGAGCAGTACTTC
TRBD2	TRBV5-4	TRBJ2-1	few	CASSLGTSGVGEQFF	TGTGCCAGCAGCCTCGGGACTAGCGGGGTTGGTGAGCAGTTCTTC
NA	TRBV5-1	TRBJ2-3	NA	CASSLVGGPVLDTQYF	TGCGCCAGCAGCTTGGTCGGGGGTCCAGTTTTGGATACGCAGTATTTT
TRBD1	TRBV2	TRBJ1-2	NA	CASSFTGDYGYTF	TGTGCCAGCAGCTTCACAGGGGACTATGGCTACACCTTC
TRBD1	TRBV27	TRBJ1-5	NA	CASSGTVSSDSNQPQHF	TGTGCCAGCAGTGGGACAGTTTCCTCTGATAGCAATCAGCCCCAGCATTTT
NA	TRBV6-5	TRBJ2-7	NA	CASSYGPGRLAYEQYF	TGTGCCAGCAGTTATGGTCCCGGGAGATTAGCTTACGAGCAGTACTTC
TRBD2	TRBV12-5	TRBJ2-3	NA	CASLAGALDTQYF	TGTGCTAGTCTAGCGGGAGCCCTAGATACGCAGTATTTT
NA	TRBV5-6	TRBJ1-2	NA	CASSSGTYGYTF	TGTGCCAGCAGCTCTGGGACTTACGGCTACACCTTC
NA	TRBV10-2	TRBJ1-2	few	CASSAPEQGHGYTF	TGCGCCAGCAGTGCTCCCGAACAGGGTCATGGCTACACCTTC
NA	TRBV9	TRBJ1-1	many	CASSVETALNTEAFF	TGTGCCAGCAGCGTGGAGACCGCCTTGAACACTGAAGCTTTCTTT
TRBD2	TRBV5-8	TRBJ2-7	NA	CASSLAATSGREDEQYF	TGTGCCAGCAGCTTGGCGGCGACTAGCGGGAGGGAGGACGAGCAGTACTTC
TRBD1	TRBV28	TRBJ2-7	NA	CASSSPAPDRVHEQYF	TGTGCCAGCAGTTCCCCGGCCCCGGACAGGGTCCACGAGCAGTACTTC
TRBD2	TRBV9	TRBJ2-1	NA	CASSVGIAGGFLNEQFF	TGTGCCAGCAGCGTAGGGATAGCGGGGGGGTTTTTGAATGAGCAGTTCTTC
NA	TRBV19	TRBJ2-3	NA	CASSFGHPLRDTQYF	TGTGCCAGTAGTTTCGGTCACCCGCTTCGGGATACGCAGTATTTT
NA	TRBV7-9	TRBJ2-1	few	CASSVLQGMNEQFF	TGTGCCAGCAGCGTTCTTCAGGGGATGAATGAGCAGTTCTTC
TRBD2	TRBV5-4	TRBJ2-3	NA	CASGTLGGAGDTQYF	TGTGCCAGCGGAACACTGGGGGGAGCGGGGGATACGCAGTATTTT